This T cell receptor (beta chain) was observed in a study of cytotoxic CD8 clonotypes in ibrutinib-treated CLL. Only in-frame clones appear in the TCRdb table, and some are missing; sequencing was by immunoSEQ multiplex PCR. The sample carries around 200,000 clones, about 75% recorded once. The TCR beta libraries used around 2.2 micrograms of genomic DNA that came from cryopreserved PBMCs. CDR3 size: 14 residues. CDR1 is SGDLS, CDR2 YYNGEE, per germline. V lost 0 bases, J lost 6 bases, and 12 bases lay in between. V and J are TRBV9 and TRBJ1-2; a possible D gene is TRBD1 (6 bases). The source material was PBMCs, sampled after 12 months of ibrutinib treatment. This TCR was recovered from a human donor with chronic lymphocytic leukemia. The DNA of the CDR3 is TGTGCCAGCAGCGTAGGCGGGGGCGTACATGGCTACACCTTC. This encodes CASSVGGGVHGYTF.